The T cell receptor (beta chain) described here comes from a study of cytomegalovirus exposure and HLA in healthy donors. This PCR relied on a set of 60 Vbeta primers and 13 Jbeta primers. The assay was immunoSEQ multiplex PCR, and TCRdb's table has in-frame clones only and misses some. This table has more than 85,000 clones, around 70% appearing once. The CDR3 loop spans 15 amino acids. J was trimmed by 9 bases and V by 3 bases; bases with no gene match: 7. Germline V lookup: CDR1 SGHRS, CDR2 YFSETQ. This clone was seen a single time. This chain connects TRBV5-1 to TRBJ2-1; TRBD2 agrees at 12 bases. The source is a man between 35 and 55 years old in good health and CMV-seronegative. The source material was PBMCs. This CDR3 reads CASSYLAGGPLEQFF. The CDR3, as DNA: TGCGCCAGCAGCTACCTAGCGGGAGGGCCTCTTGAGCAGTTCTTC. Looking up the rest from reference TRBV5-1 and TRBJ2-1 gives the full variable domain: KAGVTQTPRYLIKTRGQQVTLSCSPISGHRSVSWYQQTPGQGLQFLFEYFSETQRNKGNFPGRFSGRQFSNSRSEMNVSTLELGDSALYLCASSYLAGGPLEQFFGPGTRLTVL.